These T cell receptor beta chains were read from a single sample in a study of T cell repertoires in cytomegalovirus infection. TCRdb used MiXCR to reprocess the reads, holding one entry per CDR3 protein. This sample has 150,000 to 200,000 distinct CDR3 sequences, with roughly 19% found just once. The source material was PBMCs. The origin of the receptors is a human donor in good health (CMV status not recorded). Some clones in this sample may be carry-over from other donors' samples. Each CDR3 is given with its conserved first and last residue. Each record gives: V gene, J gene, clone size, D gene, CDR3 protein, CDR3 DNA. D genes are given only for firm matches. Clone size appears in some rows only: once, few, many, or a class for an expanded clone.

V gene: TRBV19
J gene: TRBJ2-5
clone size: -
D gene: -
CDR3 protein: CASSPGFTETQYF
CDR3 DNA: TGTGCCAGTAGTCCCGGGTTTACGGAGACCCAGTACTTC

V gene: TRBV28
J gene: TRBJ2-1
clone size: few
D gene: TRBD2
CDR3 protein: CASRPTGLAYPEQFF
CDR3 DNA: TGTGCCAGCAGACCTACGGGACTAGCGTACCCAGAACAGTTCTTC

V gene: TRBV28
J gene: TRBJ1-1
clone size: few
D gene: -
CDR3 protein: CASSFQTEAFF
CDR3 DNA: TGTGCCAGCAGTTTCCAAACTGAAGCTTTCTTT

V gene: TRBV28
J gene: TRBJ1-2
clone size: few
D gene: -
CDR3 protein: CASSLAAYGYTF
CDR3 DNA: TGTGCCAGCAGTTTGGCGGCCTATGGCTACACCTTC

V gene: TRBV29-1
J gene: TRBJ1-1
clone size: few
D gene: -
CDR3 protein: CSVENGQENTEAFF
CDR3 DNA: TGCAGCGTTGAAAATGGGCAGGAGAACACTGAAGCTTTCTTT

V gene: TRBV6-4
J gene: TRBJ1-5
clone size: few
D gene: -
CDR3 protein: CATGPYSNQPQHF
CDR3 DNA: TGTGCCACGGGACCGTATAGCAATCAGCCCCAGCATTTT

V gene: TRBV7-8
J gene: TRBJ2-1
clone size: -
D gene: -
CDR3 protein: CASSSQLQGTQFF
CDR3 DNA: TGTGCCAGCAGCTCTCAATTACAAGGGACCCAGTTCTTC

V gene: TRBV6-2/TRBV6-3
J gene: TRBJ2-7
clone size: many
D gene: -
CDR3 protein: CASTYRGKRSLVYEQYF
CDR3 DNA: TGTGCCAGCACCTATCGGGGAAAGCGGAGCTTGGTCTACGAGCAGTACTTC

V gene: TRBV23-1
J gene: TRBJ2-1
clone size: few
D gene: TRBD2
CDR3 protein: CASGPLGTSGKAPYNEQFF
CDR3 DNA: TGCGCCAGCGGCCCATTGGGGACTAGCGGGAAAGCCCCCTACAATGAGCAGTTCTTC

V gene: TRBV4-2
J gene: TRBJ2-7
clone size: few
D gene: TRBD2
CDR3 protein: CASSQASGLAGLYEQYF
CDR3 DNA: TGTGCCAGCAGCCAAGCTTCGGGACTAGCGGGATTATACGAGCAGTACTTC

V gene: TRBV3-1
J gene: TRBJ2-2
clone size: few
D gene: -
CDR3 protein: CASSQGSGSPGELFF
CDR3 DNA: TGTGCCAGCAGCCAAGGATCAGGGAGCCCCGGGGAGCTGTTTTTT

V gene: TRBV19
J gene: TRBJ2-7
clone size: few
D gene: -
CDR3 protein: CASSLDGPSYEQYF
CDR3 DNA: TGTGCCAGTAGTCTGGACGGACCCTCCTACGAGCAGTACTTC

V gene: TRBV4-1
J gene: TRBJ2-1
clone size: few
D gene: TRBD2
CDR3 protein: CASSRGLGVDEQFF
CDR3 DNA: TGCGCCAGCAGCCGAGGACTAGGGGTGGATGAGCAGTTCTTC

V gene: TRBV11-1
J gene: TRBJ2-6
clone size: many
D gene: -
CDR3 protein: CASSPNRGGETF
CDR3 DNA: TGTGCCAGCAGCCCCAATCGGGGTGGGGAGACTTTC

V gene: TRBV18
J gene: TRBJ1-1
clone size: -
D gene: -
CDR3 protein: CASSSNEGTEAFF
CDR3 DNA: TGTGCCAGCTCATCGAACGAGGGCACTGAAGCTTTCTTT

V gene: TRBV7-2
J gene: TRBJ1-1
clone size: -
D gene: -
CDR3 protein: CASSLWGLSEAFF
CDR3 DNA: TGTGCCAGCAGCTTATGGGGCCTTTCTGAAGCTTTCTTT

V gene: TRBV6-5
J gene: TRBJ1-4
clone size: -
D gene: TRBD1
CDR3 protein: CASSYSISSGGTNEKLFF
CDR3 DNA: TGTGCCAGCAGTTACTCGATTTCATCAGGGGGGACTAATGAAAAACTGTTTTTT

V gene: TRBV19
J gene: TRBJ2-5
clone size: few
D gene: TRBD2
CDR3 protein: CASSIEGLAGTETQYF
CDR3 DNA: TGTGCCAGTAGTATCGAGGGACTAGCGGGAACCGAGACCCAGTACTTC

V gene: TRBV14
J gene: TRBJ2-1
clone size: few
D gene: TRBD2
CDR3 protein: CASSQDYGRTYNEQFF
CDR3 DNA: TGTGCCAGCAGCCAAGATTACGGGAGGACCTACAATGAGCAGTTCTTC

V gene: TRBV4-1
J gene: TRBJ2-4
clone size: few
D gene: -
CDR3 protein: CASSQEAGQTNKNIQYF
CDR3 DNA: TGCGCCAGCAGCCAAGAAGCGGGACAGACTAACAAAAACATTCAGTACTTC

V gene: TRBV6-2/TRBV6-3
J gene: TRBJ2-7
clone size: few
D gene: -
CDR3 protein: CASSYGQASSYEQYF
CDR3 DNA: TGTGCCAGCAGTTACGGGCAGGCCAGCTCCTACGAGCAGTACTTC

V gene: TRBV13
J gene: TRBJ2-7
clone size: many
D gene: TRBD2
CDR3 protein: CASSSRGLADYEQYF
CDR3 DNA: TGTGCCAGCAGCTCCCGGGGACTAGCGGACTACGAGCAGTACTTC

V gene: TRBV6-5
J gene: TRBJ1-1
clone size: few
D gene: -
CDR3 protein: CASLRGSNTEAFF
CDR3 DNA: TGTGCCAGCCTTCGGGGCAGCAACACTGAAGCTTTCTTT

V gene: TRBV24-1
J gene: TRBJ2-1
clone size: many
D gene: TRBD1
CDR3 protein: CATAPAGQGVNEQFF
CDR3 DNA: TGTGCCACCGCACCCGCGGGACAGGGGGTGAATGAGCAGTTCTTC

V gene: TRBV5-1
J gene: TRBJ1-1
clone size: -
D gene: -
CDR3 protein: CASSLEAGRETEAFF
CDR3 DNA: TGCGCCAGCAGCTTGGAGGCAGGGAGGGAAACTGAAGCTTTCTTT

V gene: TRBV6-6
J gene: TRBJ2-7
clone size: few
D gene: -
CDR3 protein: CASSETGGEQYF
CDR3 DNA: TGTGCCAGCAGTGAGACAGGCGGCGAGCAGTACTTC

V gene: TRBV11-2
J gene: TRBJ1-5
clone size: -
D gene: TRBD1
CDR3 protein: CASSLYRGLGQPQHF
CDR3 DNA: TGTGCCAGCAGCTTATACAGGGGGTTGGGTCAGCCCCAGCATTTT

V gene: TRBV11-1
J gene: TRBJ2-1
clone size: few
D gene: -
CDR3 protein: CASSLTQDEQFF
CDR3 DNA: TGTGCCAGCAGCCTAACGCAGGATGAGCAGTTCTTC

V gene: TRBV20-1
J gene: TRBJ1-6
clone size: few
D gene: -
CDR3 protein: CSAREGGDNSPLHF
CDR3 DNA: TGCAGTGCTAGAGAAGGAGGGGATAATTCACCCCTCCACTTT

V gene: TRBV5-1
J gene: TRBJ2-7
clone size: -
D gene: -
CDR3 protein: CASSLASLRGDEQYF
CDR3 DNA: TGCGCCAGCAGCTTGGCCAGTCTGAGGGGGGACGAGCAGTACTTC

V gene: TRBV19
J gene: TRBJ2-1
clone size: many
D gene: TRBD1
CDR3 protein: CASSNQGAQNEQFF
CDR3 DNA: TGTGCCAGTAGTAACCAGGGGGCGCAAAATGAGCAGTTCTTC

V gene: TRBV7-2
J gene: TRBJ2-3
clone size: -
D gene: TRBD1
CDR3 protein: CASSTRQGGITDTQYF
CDR3 DNA: TGTGCCAGCAGCACCCGACAGGGGGGTATCACAGATACGCAGTATTTT

V gene: TRBV6-1
J gene: TRBJ2-1
clone size: many
D gene: TRBD1
CDR3 protein: CASSGQGRNEQFF
CDR3 DNA: TGTGCCAGCAGTGGACAGGGGAGGAATGAGCAGTTCTTC

V gene: TRBV5-1
J gene: TRBJ2-2
clone size: -
D gene: -
CDR3 protein: CASSLSASNTGELFF
CDR3 DNA: TGCGCCAGCAGCTTGTCCGCATCGAACACCGGGGAGCTGTTTTTT

V gene: TRBV7-2
J gene: TRBJ1-1
clone size: many
D gene: -
CDR3 protein: CASSLIGGNTEAFF
CDR3 DNA: TGTGCCAGCAGCTTGATAGGGGGGAACACTGAAGCTTTCTTT

V gene: TRBV11-2
J gene: TRBJ1-1
clone size: -
D gene: -
CDR3 protein: CASSLDPSMNTEAFF
CDR3 DNA: TGTGCCAGCAGCTTAGATCCCTCCATGAACACTGAAGCTTTCTTT

V gene: TRBV5-3
J gene: TRBJ2-2
clone size: -
D gene: -
CDR3 protein: CASSADFTGELFF
CDR3 DNA: TGTGCCAGCAGCGCGGACTTCACCGGGGAGCTGTTTTTT

V gene: TRBV14
J gene: TRBJ2-5
clone size: few
D gene: TRBD2
CDR3 protein: CASSPFGLAEQETQYF
CDR3 DNA: TGTGCCAGCAGCCCATTCGGACTAGCGGAACAAGAGACCCAGTACTTC

V gene: TRBV6-5
J gene: TRBJ2-3
clone size: -
D gene: TRBD2
CDR3 protein: CASSHRRGGGVDTQYF
CDR3 DNA: TGTGCCAGCAGTCACCGGAGGGGCGGGGGGGTGGATACGCAGTATTTT

V gene: TRBV5-1
J gene: TRBJ2-1
clone size: -
D gene: TRBD2
CDR3 protein: CASSSTSGLSYNEQFF
CDR3 DNA: TGCGCCAGCAGCTCGACTAGCGGGCTCTCCTACAATGAGCAGTTCTTC

V gene: TRBV18
J gene: TRBJ2-2
clone size: -
D gene: -
CDR3 protein: CASSLAGYPNTGELFF
CDR3 DNA: TGTGCCAGCTCCCTCGCGGGATATCCGAACACCGGGGAGCTGTTTTTT

V gene: TRBV14
J gene: TRBJ2-2
clone size: few
D gene: -
CDR3 protein: CASRGNNRDSHAGELFF
CDR3 DNA: TGTGCCAGCAGGGGAAATAACCGGGACTCCCATGCCGGGGAGCTGTTTTTT

V gene: TRBV6-5
J gene: TRBJ2-7
clone size: many
D gene: TRBD1
CDR3 protein: CASAGTGMYEQYF
CDR3 DNA: TGTGCCAGCGCCGGGACAGGGATGTACGAGCAGTACTTC

V gene: TRBV5-1
J gene: TRBJ2-7
clone size: -
D gene: -
CDR3 protein: CASRPDRTREQYF
CDR3 DNA: TGCGCCAGCAGACCTGACCGGACGAGGGAGCAGTACTTC

V gene: TRBV12-3/TRBV12-4
J gene: TRBJ2-1
clone size: few
D gene: TRBD1
CDR3 protein: CASSFTDRAEQFF
CDR3 DNA: TGTGCCAGCAGTTTCACCGACAGGGCGGAGCAGTTCTTC